The TCR beta chain described here comes from a study of identifying expanded T cells in peripheral blood. Worth noting for this clone: Its specificity is not known.

No infections or other immune events were documented during collection. Generated by immunoSEQ multiplex PCR, the TCRdb table keeps only in-frame clones and is missing some. The table lists about 82,000 clones, over 85% of them singletons. Whole-study findings and limits: Differentially abundant clones: 1 to 1.5 between replicates, roughly 16 at roughly 2 weeks, roughly 18 at four.

The sequence was obtained from a person aged 18 to 75 in good health. The sample taken for sequencing was blood.

The CDR3, as DNA: TGTGCCAGCAGTTACTCCAGGAGGGAACACGAGCAGTACTTC. This encodes CASSYSRREHEQYF. This chain joins TRBV6-5 and TRBJ2-7; maybe TRBD2 (6 bases). Germline V lookup: CDR1 MNHEY, CDR2 SVGAGI. The CDR3 spans 14 residues. Trimming removed 0 bases at V and 5 bases at J, with 11 bases between.